This passage covers 27 T cell receptor beta chains from one sample sequenced in a study of graft-versus-host responses after intestinal transplantation. Here immunoSEQ multiplex PCR was the method, and the copy in TCRdb shows in-frame clones only, minus some. The sample yields tens of thousands of clones, approximately 93% seen once. The material sequenced was PBMCs, taken 156 days after intestinal transplant. These receptors were collected from a human patient who received an intestinal transplant, so some T cells may come from the graft donor.

The chain is built from TRBV14 and TRBJ1-6; D call uncertain. Trimming removed 1 base from V and 0 bases from J, with 13 bases in between. Germline CDR1 reads SGHDN; CDR2 reads FVKESK. This CDR3 comprises 18 residues. The CDR3 sequence: CASSQVSGLSSYNSPLHF. In nucleotides, the CDR3 is TGTGCCAGCAGCCAAGTTTCCGGGTTGAGCTCCTATAATTCACCCCTCCACTTT.

This chain joins TRBV19 and TRBJ2-7; weak D call: TRBD1 (6 bases). V lost 3 bases and J 0 bases, leaving 9 bases between the germline ends. Germline V gene lookup returns CDR1 LNHDA and CDR2 SQIVND (reference sequence). The CDR3 is 14 residues long. The CDR3 DNA sequence: TGTGCCAGTAGTATCGGACAGCCCTCCTACGAGCAGTACTTC. Protein: CASSIGQPSYEQYF.

The chain couples TRBV29-1 to TRBJ1-2, with unresolved D. Trimming shortened V by 3 bases and J by 6 bases, and 11 bases separated the two germline ends. Germline CDR1 and CDR2: SQVTM and ANQGSEA. This CDR3 is 12 amino acids long. CDR3 residues: CSVENSVNGYTF. In nucleotides, the CDR3 is TGCAGCGTTGAGAACAGCGTAAATGGCTACACCTTC.

The genes are TRBV6-4 and TRBJ1-2; D not resolved. Trimming cost V 0 bases and J 6 bases, with 17 bases left between them. The CDR3 covers 16 residues. Per germline, CDR1 MRHNA and CDR2 SNTAGT. The CDR3 spells CASSDSKVGRNHGYTF. CDR3 in DNA: TGTGCCAGCAGTGACTCGAAAGTAGGCAGAAATCATGGCTACACCTTC.

V gene TRBV9 combines with J gene TRBJ2-1, with D hard to call. The ends were cut back, 4 bases at V and 7 bases at J, with 6 bases in the middle. The CDR3 spans 11 residues. CDR1 SGDLS and CDR2 YYNGEE come from the germline V gene. In DNA, the CDR3 is TGTGCCAGCAGCCATGGGAATGAGCAGTTCTTC. Translated: CASSHGNEQFF.

This sequence joins TRBV2 and TRBJ1-2, with D unresolved. The ends were cut back, 4 bases at V and 0 bases at J, with 6 bases in the middle. CDR1 and CDR2 (germline): SNHLY, FYNNEI. CDR3 length equals 13 residues. CDR3 region: CASSAVANYGYTF. CDR3 DNA sequence: TGTGCCAGCAGTGCAGTAGCTAACTATGGCTACACCTTC. The whole variable domain, remainder taken from reference TRBV2 and TRBJ1-2, is EPEVTQTPSHQVTQMGQEVILRCVPISNHLYFYWYRQILGQKVEFLVSFYNNEISEKSEIFDDQFSVERPDGSNFTLKIRSTKLEDSAMYFCASSAVANYGYTFGSGTRLTVV.

The chain has TRBV5-6 and TRBJ2-1, with 8 positions matching TRBD1. CDR1 SGHDT and CDR2 YYEEEE come from the germline V gene. The CDR3 consists of 15 residues. V shed 3 bases, J shed 6 bases, and the junction held 8 bases outside the gene matches. Written as DNA, the CDR3 is TGTGCCAGCAGCTGGCGAGGGACAGGCCCCAATGAGCAGTTCTTC. This codes for CASSWRGTGPNEQFF.

J is TRBJ2-7 and V is TRBV6-5, with 7 positions matching TRBD2. The CDR3 is 15 residues long. V lost 8 bases to trimming and J lost 2 bases; unmatched junction nucleotides: 12. Germline-derived CDR1 and CDR2 are MNHEY and SVGAGI. For the CDR3, the DNA is TGTGCCAGCCGCCCGGAGGGCGGGGGACCCTACGAGCAGTACTTC. Translation gives CASRPEGGGPYEQYF.

This chain connects TRBV18 to TRBJ2-7; 8 nucleotides align to TRBD2. V lost 8 bases and J lost 0; bases outside the gene matches: 6. Germline loops: CDR1 KGHSH, CDR2 LQKENI. CDR3 size: 14 residues. The CDR3 loop is CASRSGTSSYEQYF. The CDR3 nucleotides are TGTGCCAGCCGGTCCGGGACTAGCTCCTACGAGCAGTACTTC.

J is TRBJ2-7 and V is TRBV4-3, with a weak D call TRBD1 (5 bases). Per the germline V gene, CDR1 is LGHNA and CDR2 is YSLEER. With 1 base removed from V and 2 bases from J, the gap between germline ends came to 12 bases. The CDR3 totals 15 residues. The CDR3 region has the DNA TGCGCCAGCAGCCAAGTAGGAGACAGAACCTACGAGCAGTACTTC. As protein: CASSQVGDRTYEQYF.

Concerning this clone: Compared with germline, one end of the junction differs, possibly owing to a read error. Other DNA sequences in this sample translate to the same CDR3. The rearrangement uses TRBV9 and TRBJ2-3, with TRBD2 matching 8 bases. Germline V CDR1 and CDR2: SGDLS, YYNGEE. The CDR3 has 15 amino acids. The DNA for the CDR3 is TGTGCCAGCAGTGTAGAGGGACTAGGGTACGATACGCAGTATTTT. Residues: CASSVEGLGYDTQYF.

The chain recombines TRBV9 with TRBJ1-6; perhaps TRBD1 as D (6 bases). Germline V gene lookup returns CDR1 SGDLS and CDR2 YYNGEE. The length of the CDR3 is 14 residues. V lost 1 base to trimming and J lost 9 bases, with 11 bases between them. The CDR3 loop is CASSVHREASPLHF. CDR3 coding DNA: TGTGCCAGCAGCGTACACAGGGAGGCTTCACCCCTCCACTTT.

This chain links TRBV19 with TRBJ1-3, with 10 bases aligning to TRBD1. The CDR3 is made up of 17 amino acids. J gave up 4 bases and V 7 bases, and 13 bases lay outside the gene matches. CDR1 is LNHDA and CDR2 is SQIVND in the germline V gene (reference sequence). CDR3: CASTLSWDRGSGNTIYF. The CDR3 DNA is TGTGCCAGTACCCTTAGCTGGGACAGGGGTTCAGGAAACACCATATATTTT.

V is TRBV6-9 and J is TRBJ1-4; D remains unclear. This CDR3 region has 13 residues. V dropped 3 bases and J dropped 7 bases, with 9 bases sitting between them. The germline V gene encodes CDR1 MNHGY and CDR2 SVAAGI. The CDR3 region is CASSYSTPEKLFF. The CDR3 nucleotides read TGTGCCAGCAGTTACTCCACGCCTGAAAAACTGTTTTTT.

This clone has only a few counts. The rearrangement joins TRBV27 to TRBJ2-7; TRBD2 aligns across 11 bases. Trimming at V came to 6 bases and at J to 2 bases, leaving 6 bases not matched to a gene. The CDR3 runs 15 residues. The germline CDR1 and CDR2 sequences are MNHEY and SMNVEV (reference sequence). CDR3 loop: CASRSGLAATYEQYF. CDR3 in DNA: TGTGCCAGCAGATCGGGACTAGCGGCCACCTACGAGCAGTACTTC.

The chain is built from TRBV27 and TRBJ2-4; 7 bases agree with TRBD2. Germline CDR1 reads MNHEY; CDR2 reads SMNVEV (reference sequence). This CDR3 has 16 residues. Unmatched junction bases numbered 5, after V lost 0 bases and J lost 3 bases. This chain's CDR3 is CASSLSGGTNKNIQYF. DNA of the CDR3: TGTGCCAGCAGTTTATCCGGGGGGACCAACAAAAACATTCAGTACTTC.

V usage is TRBV27 and J usage is TRBJ1-5; D unclear. CDR3 length equals 13 residues. V was pared by 0 bases and J by 3 bases, with 3 bases between. Germline V gene lookup returns CDR1 MNHEY and CDR2 SMNVEV (reference sequence). The CDR3: CASSLSANQPQHF. DNA of the CDR3: TGTGCCAGCAGTTTATCAGCCAATCAGCCCCAGCATTTT.

This chain joins TRBV19 and TRBJ2-3; 9 nucleotides align to TRBD2. There are 15 residues in the CDR3. CDR1 LNHDA and CDR2 SQIVND come from the germline V gene (reference sequence). Trimming took 6 bases from V and 1 from J; bases not matched to a gene: 5. CDR3 in amino acids: CASSKRTSGTDTQYF. The CDR3 DNA sequence: TGTGCCAGTAGCAAGAGGACTAGCGGCACAGATACGCAGTATTTT.

This chain links TRBV6-5 with TRBJ2-5; TRBD1 might be the D (6 bases). The CDR3 is 13 residues long. The germline V and J ends were trimmed by 8 bases and 5 bases, with 15 bases remaining between them. The V gene's germline CDR1 is MNHEY and CDR2 SVGAGI. The CDR3 protein is CASRSGARETQYF. DNA for the CDR3: TGTGCCAGCCGATCAGGGGCAAGGGAGACCCAGTACTTC.

Points on this clone: Other DNA sequences in the same sample also yield this CDR3. The chain has TRBV11-2 and TRBJ2-5; weak D call: TRBD2 (6 bases). The V end was cut by 2 bases, the J end by 2 bases, with 9 bases between. Germline CDR1 and CDR2: SGHAT and FQNNGV. The CDR3 runs 14 residues. The CDR3 DNA is TGTGCCAGCAGCTTAATTAGCGGTCAAGAGACCCAGTACTTC. It codes for CASSLISGQETQYF.

The rearrangement joins TRBV29-1 to TRBJ1-1; unclear D gene. Deletions cut 1 base from V and 0 bases from J, with 6 bases between. The germline V gene encodes CDR1 SQVTM and CDR2 ANQGSEA. The length of the CDR3 is 13 residues. CDR3 sequence: CSVEGALNTEAFF. The CDR3 bases are TGCAGCGTTGAAGGGGCCTTGAACACTGAAGCTTTCTTT.

This chain uses TRBV28 with TRBJ2-3; 10 nucleotides agree with TRBD2. Germline CDR1 and CDR2: MDHEN and SYDVKM. The CDR3 sequence is 16 residues long. V was pared by 4 bases and J by 3 bases, with 7 bases of the junction left unmatched. The CDR3 DNA reads TGTGCCAGCAGTTCACCCCAGCGGGAGGGAACAGATACGCAGTATTTT. Amino acids: CASSSPQREGTDTQYF.

The genes are TRBV11-2 and TRBJ2-7; a weak D match, TRBD2 (6 bases). The CDR3 totals 15 residues. V was clipped by 3 bases and J by 3 bases, with 15 bases between them. Germline V gives CDR1 SGHAT, CDR2 FQNNGV. The CDR3 is CASSLGGGRNYEQYF. CDR3 in DNA: TGTGCCAGCAGCTTGGGAGGCGGGCGGAACTACGAGCAGTACTTC.

The rearrangement links TRBV4-1 to TRBJ1-2; tentative D call: TRBD1 (5 bases). V lost 1 base to trimming and J lost 4 bases, with 13 bases between them. Per germline, CDR1 MGHRA and CDR2 YSYEKL. This CDR3 is built from 15 residues. The CDR3 loop reads CASSQVQDTRYGYTF. The CDR3 region has the DNA TGCGCCAGCAGCCAAGTCCAGGACACCCGCTATGGCTACACCTTC.

This chain links TRBV14 with TRBJ2-1, with TRBD2 matching 12 bases. J was trimmed by 3 bases and V by 0 bases; bases with no gene match: 6. The CDR3 runs to 18 residues. Germline CDR1 is SGHDN and CDR2 is FVKESK. CDR3 DNA: TGTGCCAGCAGCCAAGACGCTAGCGGGAGGGGTCACTACAATGAGCAGTTCTTC. Encoded protein: CASSQDASGRGHYNEQFF. The full variable domain, in which reference TRBV14 and TRBJ2-1 provide the parts outside the CDR3, is EAGVTQFPSHSVIEKGQTVTLRCDPISGHDNLYWYRRVMGKEIKFLLHFVKESKQDESGMPNNRFLAERTGGTYSTLKVQPAELEDSGVYFCASSQDASGRGHYNEQFFGPGTRLTVL.

Written as DNA, the CDR3 is TGCGCCAGCAGCAAGGGACCGTCGAACACTGAAGCTTTCTTT. This sequence encodes CASSKGPSNTEAFF. This chain joins TRBV5-1 and TRBJ1-1; D perhaps matches TRBD1 (5 bases). The CDR3 consists of 14 residues. With 4 bases removed from V and 1 base from J, the gap between germline ends came to 11 bases. Germline loops: CDR1 SGHRS, CDR2 YFSETQ. The full variable domain, with the rest looked up from reference TRBV5-1 and TRBJ1-1, is KAGVTQTPRYLIKTRGQQVTLSCSPISGHRSVSWYQQTPGQGLQFLFEYFSETQRNKGNFPGRFSGRQFSNSRSEMNVSTLELGDSALYLCASSKGPSNTEAFFGQGTRLTVV.

The V gene is TRBV10-2, the J gene TRBJ2-1, with a weak D call TRBD2 (6 bases). Per the germline V gene, CDR1 is WSHSY and CDR2 is SAAADI. V was shortened by 6 bases and J by 14 bases, with 11 bases between the two germline ends. This CDR3 has 10 residues. CDR3 loop: CASRGGTEFF. CDR3 coding DNA: TGCGCCAGCAGGGGGGGAACGGAGTTCTTC.